The 28 T cell receptor beta chains below come from one sample, sequenced in a study of OX40 agonist ivuxolimab in advanced cancers. TCRdb keeps only in-frame clones here, not all; method: immunoSEQ multiplex PCR. This repertoire shows 40,000 to 50,000 clones, roughly 90% found once; its top ten account for over 1%. The sample in question was CD4+ or CD8+ T cells sorted from blood, obtained in a trial of the OX40 agonist ivuxolimab. The receptors were sampled from an adult with an advanced solid tumor such as melanoma, head and neck, liver or kidney cancer.

This clone was counted only a few times. The chain is built from TRBV19 and TRBJ2-7; D might be TRBD1 (5 bases). The CDR3 runs 13 residues. The V gene lost 7 bases and the J gene lost 0 bases, with 10 bases spanning the gap. CDR1 and CDR2 from the germline V gene are LNHDA and SQIVND (reference sequence). The CDR3 sequence is CASNKGVSYEQYF. The CDR3 DNA reads as TGTGCCAGTAACAAAGGGGTCTCCTACGAGCAGTACTTC. Full variable domain (missing parts from reference TRBV19 and TRBJ2-7): DGGITQSPKYLFRKEGQNVTLSCEQNLNHDAMYWYRQDPGQGLRLIYYSQIVNDFQKGDIAEGYSVSREKKESFPLTVTSAQKNPTAFYLCASNKGVSYEQYFGPGTRLTVT.

The genes are TRBV11-1 and TRBJ2-2, with D unresolved. Deletions cut 6 bases from V and 6 bases from J, with 8 bases between. The CDR3 is 12 residues long. Germline values: CDR1 SGHAT, CDR2 FQDESV (reference sequence). Written as DNA, the CDR3 is TGTGCCAGCAGACCTACCGCCGGGGAGCTGTTTTTT. Amino acid sequence: CASRPTAGELFF.

J is TRBJ2-7 and V is TRBV6-1; either TRBD1 or TRBD2 may fit D (5 bases each). This CDR3 region has 13 residues. Between the trimmed V and J ends, which lost 2 bases and 6 bases, there was a span of 11 bases. CDR1 is MNHNS and CDR2 is SASEGT in the germline V gene. DNA for the CDR3: TGTGCCAGCAGTGAACGGGGCTCCCTCGAGCAGTACTTC. This codes for CASSERGSLEQYF.

The rearrangement uses TRBV11-1 and TRBJ1-2, with D maybe TRBD1 (5 bases). This CDR3 comprises 14 residues. The germline V gene has CDR1 SGHAT and CDR2 FQDESV (reference sequence). The V gene lost 5 bases and the J gene lost 0 bases, with 10 bases spanning the gap. The CDR3 loop is CASSLQASNYGYTF. The CDR3 coding sequence is TGTGCCAGCAGCCTACAGGCATCTAACTATGGCTACACCTTC.

The chain employs TRBV5-6 and TRBJ2-3; TRBD2 matches 14 bases. V lost 4 bases and J lost 0; bases outside the gene matches: 7. This CDR3 has 18 amino acids. Germline V gives CDR1 SGHDT, CDR2 YYEEEE. The CDR3 nucleotides read TGTGCCAGCAGCCCGACTAGCGGGAGGGAGGTGAGCACAGATACGCAGTATTTT. Residues: CASSPTSGREVSTDTQYF.

The chain recombines TRBV7-2 with TRBJ1-5; no clear D gene. The germline V and J ends were trimmed by 3 bases and 0 bases, with 9 bases remaining between them. CDR3 size: 15 residues. Germline CDR1 and CDR2: SGHTA and FQGNSA. The CDR3 spells CASSFRGNSNQPQHF. The DNA of the CDR3 is TGTGCCAGCAGCTTTAGAGGGAATAGCAATCAGCCCCAGCATTTT.

This clone appeared once. This sequence joins TRBV7-2 and TRBJ2-7; 12 positions agree with TRBD2. The CDR3 contains 15 residues. Germline CDR1 and CDR2: SGHTA and FQGNSA. Trimming took 2 bases from V and 5 from J; bases not matched to a gene: 4. The CDR3 DNA sequence: TGTGCCAGCAGCTTAAGCCTAGCGGGAGGGAACGAGCAGTACTTC. The encoded protein is CASSLSLAGGNEQYF.

In its sample, this clone is medium-sized. The J gene is TRBJ1-3, the V gene TRBV28; D remains unclear. The CDR3 sequence is 13 residues long. The V end lost 5 bases, the J end lost 0 bases, and 5 bases lay between the germline ends. Germline V lookup: CDR1 MDHEN, CDR2 SYDVKM. This CDR3 reads CASSIVSGNTIYF. The CDR3 DNA sequence: TGTGCCAGCAGTATCGTCTCTGGAAACACCATATATTTT.

J is TRBJ1-1 and V is TRBV28; D is possibly TRBD1 (5 bases). The CDR3 is 12 amino acids. The V and J ends lost 8 bases and 3 bases respectively, with 10 bases between them. Germline lookup yields CDR1 MDHEN and CDR2 SYDVKM. CDR3 in DNA: TGTGCCAGCGTGCGGGGGTACACTGAAGCTTTCTTT. Translation gives CASVRGYTEAFF.

On this clone itself: At one of its ends the junction is not consistent with the germline gene, which may arise from a read error. V usage is TRBV7-7 and J usage is TRBJ2-3, with D tentatively TRBD1 (6 bases). The CDR3 is made up of 14 amino acids. Germline CDR1 SSHAT, CDR2 FNYEAQ (reference sequence). The DNA for the CDR3 is TGTGCTAGCAGCCCACGACAGGGCACAGATACGCAGTATTTT. It yields the protein CASSPRQGTDTQYF.

The chain couples TRBV11-3 to TRBJ2-7, with no clear D. The germline CDR1 and CDR2 sequences are SGHNT and YENEEA. The ends were cut back, 2 bases at V and 3 bases at J, with 8 bases in the middle. The CDR3 runs 13 residues. CDR3 bases: TGTGCCAGCAGCTTAAGCCCCATCTACGAGCAGTACTTC. Its protein is CASSLSPIYEQYF.

The V gene is TRBV30, the J gene TRBJ1-2; no clear D. V was pared by 2 bases and J by 5 bases, with 9 bases between. The germline V gene has CDR1 GTSNPN and CDR2 SVGIG (reference sequence). The CDR3 spans 12 residues. The CDR3 region has the DNA TGTGCCTGGAGTAGGTCCACTTATGGCTACACCTTC. It specifies CAWSRSTYGYTF.

The V and J genes are TRBV7-2 and TRBJ2-3; D possibly corresponds to TRBD2 (6 bases). The germline V and J ends were trimmed by 5 bases and 2 bases, with 14 bases remaining between them. The CDR3 covers 15 residues. Germline CDR1 is SGHTA and CDR2 is FQGNSA. This CDR3 is CASSQRALFTDTQYF. The CDR3 DNA follows: TGTGCCAGCAGCCAGCGGGCGCTATTCACAGATACGCAGTATTTT.

This clone has a handful of counts. The chain uses TRBV28 and TRBJ2-3; 8 nucleotides match TRBD1. The CDR3 spans 17 residues. The V gene's germline CDR1 is MDHEN and CDR2 SYDVKM. V shed 3 bases and J 2 bases; nucleotides not matched to a gene: 10. This CDR3 is CASSFYRGSTLTDTQYF. In DNA form, the CDR3 reads TGTGCCAGCAGTTTTTACAGGGGGTCGACCCTCACAGATACGCAGTATTTT.

The rearrangement links TRBV7-2 to TRBJ2-1; D is unresolved. The germline V gene encodes CDR1 SGHTA and CDR2 FQGNSA. V dropped 8 bases and J dropped 3 bases, with 5 bases sitting between them. The CDR3 runs 11 residues. The CDR3 DNA sequence: TGTGCCAGCTCTAACTACAATGAGCAGTTCTTC. Protein product: CASSNYNEQFF.

This chain links TRBV30 with TRBJ2-3, with 15 bases matching TRBD2. Germline lookup yields CDR1 GTSNPN and CDR2 SVGIG (reference sequence). This CDR3 is built from 14 residues. This CDR3 reads CAGGLAGGTDTQYF. The CDR3, as DNA: TGTGCGGGAGGACTAGCGGGAGGGACAGATACGCAGTATTTT.

In this sample, this clone turned up a few times. The chain links TRBV7-6 to TRBJ2-3; 7 bases fit TRBD1. The ends lost 5 bases at V and 2 bases at J; junction bases unmatched: 4. The CDR3 is made up of 14 amino acids. Germline CDR1 and CDR2: SGHVS and FNYEAQ. CDR3 protein: CASSLGQFTDTQYF. DNA for the CDR3: TGTGCCAGCAGCCTGGGACAGTTCACAGATACGCAGTATTTT.

This clone was recorded once. The chain employs TRBV11-2 and TRBJ2-3, with D tentatively TRBD2 (6 bases). V was cut by 4 bases and J by 6 bases, with 17 bases left in between. This CDR3 spans 15 amino acids. CDR1 SGHAT and CDR2 FQNNGV come from the germline V gene. This chain's CDR3 is CASSWAGTGGDTQYF. In DNA form, the CDR3 reads TGTGCCAGCAGCTGGGCCGGGACTGGGGGTGATACGCAGTATTTT.

The chain joins TRBV11-2 to TRBJ2-1; TRBD2 matches at 9 bases. The CDR3 is 16 residues long. Germline V lookup: CDR1 SGHAT, CDR2 FQNNGV. Trimming took 6 bases from V and 6 from J; bases not matched to a gene: 12. DNA for the CDR3: TGTGCCAGCAGTTTGACCGGCGGGAGGGGCCCCAATGAGCAGTTCTTC. Translation gives CASSLTGGRGPNEQFF.

The chain employs TRBV6-5 and TRBJ1-2; D call uncertain. Germline-derived CDR1 and CDR2 are MNHEY and SVGAGI. The V end lost 8 bases, the J end lost 8 bases, and 12 bases lay between the germline ends. The CDR3 runs 11 residues. The CDR3: CASGLGRGYTF. The CDR3 bases are TGTGCCAGCGGTCTAGGGAGAGGCTACACCTTC.

The chain couples TRBV10-3 to TRBJ2-7; TRBD2 agrees at 13 bases. The CDR3 totals 15 residues. V shed 6 bases and J 5 bases; nucleotides not matched to a gene: 7. Germline V gene sequence: CDR1 ENHRY, CDR2 SYGVKD. The CDR3 nucleotides are TGTGCCATCAGGATGGGACTAGCGGGAACCGACGAGCAGTACTTC. This codes for CAIRMGLAGTDEQYF.

The J gene is TRBJ1-4, the V gene TRBV27; D remains ambiguous. V lost 4 bases and J lost 8, with 17 bases in between. This CDR3 has 15 residues. In germline, CDR1 is MNHEY, CDR2 SMNVEV (reference sequence). The CDR3 bases are TGTGCCAGCAGTTCCCGCACGCAACTGGACGAAAAACTGTTTTTT. Encoded protein: CASSSRTQLDEKLFF.

The gene calls are TRBV7-3 and TRBJ2-1; TRBD2 matches 13 bases. Germline V gene data show CDR1 as SGHTA and CDR2 as FQGTGA. The CDR3 loop spans 15 amino acids. The V gene end was trimmed by 1 base and the J gene end by 6 bases; junction bases not matched to a gene: 0. The CDR3, as DNA: TGTGCCAGCAGCTTAAGACTAGCGGGAGGCAATGAGCAGTTCTTC. Amino acids: CASSLRLAGGNEQFF.

This clone was seen once. The chain joins TRBV4-3 to TRBJ2-1; 13 nucleotides match TRBD2. Germline CDR1 and CDR2: LGHNA and YSLEER. V shed 0 bases, J shed 6 bases, and the junction held 11 bases outside the gene matches. The CDR3 loop spans 19 amino acids. The DNA of the CDR3 is TGCGCCAGCAGCCAAGAACTTGGGACTAGCGGGGAGTACGGCAATGAGCAGTTCTTC. Its protein product is CASSQELGTSGEYGNEQFF.

The V and J genes are TRBV7-6 and TRBJ1-3; D not certain. CDR3 length: 14 amino acids. CDR1 and CDR2 (germline): SGHVS, FNYEAQ. V was pared by 2 bases and J by 4 bases, with 9 bases between. The CDR3 sequence: CASSLKGGGNTIYF. The CDR3 nucleotides are TGTGCCAGCAGCTTAAAGGGTGGCGGAAACACCATATATTTT.

This chain links TRBV5-1 with TRBJ1-2; no reliable D call. Germline V gives CDR1 SGHRS, CDR2 YFSETQ. The ends were cut back, 0 bases at V and 8 bases at J, with 8 bases in the middle. CDR3 length: 12 residues. As DNA, the CDR3 is TGCGCCAGCAGCTTGGAGCGGGGAGGCTACACCTTC. Residues: CASSLERGGYTF.

The chain is built from TRBV20-1 and TRBJ2-7; D gene uncertain. Germline CDR1 DFQATT, CDR2 SNEGSKA (reference sequence). The CDR3 loop spans 9 amino acids. Trimming shortened V by 6 bases and J by 4 bases, and 4 bases separated the two germline ends. Here the CDR3 DNA reads TGCAGTGCCGGATACGAGCAGTACTTC. It translates to CSAGYEQYF.

The chain couples TRBV6-1 to TRBJ2-6, with D perhaps assigned TRBD1 or TRBD2 (5 bases each). The ends were cut back, 0 bases at V and 1 base at J, with 10 bases in the middle. The CDR3 is 17 amino acids. CDR1 MNHNS and CDR2 SASEGT come from the germline V gene. The CDR3 region has the DNA TGTGCCAGCAGTGAAGCGCTTTGGGGGTCTGGGGCCAACGTCCTGACTTTC. Translated: CASSEALWGSGANVLTF.